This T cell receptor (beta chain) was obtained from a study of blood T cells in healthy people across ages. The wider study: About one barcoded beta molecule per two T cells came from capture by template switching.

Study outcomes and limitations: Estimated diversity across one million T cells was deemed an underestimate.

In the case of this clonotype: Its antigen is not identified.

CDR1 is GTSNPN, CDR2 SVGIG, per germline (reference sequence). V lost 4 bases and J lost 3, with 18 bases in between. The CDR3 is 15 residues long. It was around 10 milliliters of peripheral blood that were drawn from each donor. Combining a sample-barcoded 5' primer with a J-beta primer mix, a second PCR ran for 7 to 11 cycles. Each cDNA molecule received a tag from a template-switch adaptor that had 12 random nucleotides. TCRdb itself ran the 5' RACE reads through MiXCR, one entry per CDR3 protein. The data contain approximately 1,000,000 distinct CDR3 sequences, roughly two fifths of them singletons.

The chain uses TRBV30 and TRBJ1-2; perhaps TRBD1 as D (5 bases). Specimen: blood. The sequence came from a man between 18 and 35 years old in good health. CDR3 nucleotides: TGTGCCTGGATCCGCCCGGGTAAAGGGGACTATGGCTACACCTTC. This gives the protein CAWIRPGKGDYGYTF.